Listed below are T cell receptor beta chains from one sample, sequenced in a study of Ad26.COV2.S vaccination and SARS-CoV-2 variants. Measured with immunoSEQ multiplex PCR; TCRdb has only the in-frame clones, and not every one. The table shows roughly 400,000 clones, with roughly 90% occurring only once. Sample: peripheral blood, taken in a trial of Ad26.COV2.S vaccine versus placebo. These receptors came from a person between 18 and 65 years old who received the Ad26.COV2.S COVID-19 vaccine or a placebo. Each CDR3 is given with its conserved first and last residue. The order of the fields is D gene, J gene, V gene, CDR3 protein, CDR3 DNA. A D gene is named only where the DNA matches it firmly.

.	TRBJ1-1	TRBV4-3	CASSQASNTEAFF	TGCGCCAGCAGCCAAGCGTCGAACACTGAAGCTTTCTTT
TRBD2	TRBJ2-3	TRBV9	CASSVDRGGVIDTQYF	TGTGCCAGCAGCGTAGATCGCGGGGGGGTAATAGATACGCAGTATTTT
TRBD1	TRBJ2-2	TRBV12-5	CASGPDRAVTGELFF	TGTGCTAGTGGACCCGACAGGGCGGTCACCGGGGAGCTGTTTTTT
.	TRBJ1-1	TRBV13	CASSTLFTEAFF	TGTGCCAGCAGCACCCTATTTACTGAAGCTTTCTTT
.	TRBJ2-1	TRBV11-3	CASSLAGNEQFF	TGTGCCAGCAGCTTAGCCGGGAATGAGCAGTTCTTC
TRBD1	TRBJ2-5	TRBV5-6	CASSKTAGQGAETQYF	TGTGCCAGCAGCAAAACAGCGGGACAGGGGGCAGAGACCCAGTACTTC
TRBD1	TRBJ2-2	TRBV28	CASSSPGQANTGELFF	TGTGCCAGCAGTTCCCCTGGACAGGCTAACACCGGGGAGCTGTTTTTT
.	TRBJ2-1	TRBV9	CASSPITGTSYNEQFF	TGTGCCAGCAGCCCGATAACAGGGACCTCCTACAATGAGCAGTTCTTC
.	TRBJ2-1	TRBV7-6	CASSSTRQSYNEQFF	TGTGCCAGCAGCTCGACGCGGCAGTCCTACAATGAGCAGTTCTTC
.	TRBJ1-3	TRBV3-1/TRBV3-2	CASSQDFWGSIYF	TGTGCCAGCAGCCAAGATTTTTGGGGGTCCATATATTTT
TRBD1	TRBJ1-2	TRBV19	CASSIIGQGGYGYTF	TGTGCCAGTAGTATAATTGGACAGGGTGGCTATGGCTACACCTTC
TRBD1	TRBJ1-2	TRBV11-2	CASSLAGTGQVYGYTF	TGTGCCAGCAGCTTAGCCGGGACAGGGCAAGTCTATGGCTACACCTTC
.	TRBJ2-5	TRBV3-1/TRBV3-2	CASSQDYSNQETQYF	TGTGCCAGCAGCCAAGATTACTCGAACCAAGAGACCCAGTACTTC
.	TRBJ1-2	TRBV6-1	CASSEAGGTGRYGYTF	TGTGCCAGCAGTGAAGCGGGAGGAACAGGGAGGTATGGCTACACCTTC
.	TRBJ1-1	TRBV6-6	CASSRDRSPENTEAFF	TGTGCCAGCAGTCGGGATAGGTCCCCAGAGAACACTGAAGCTTTCTTT
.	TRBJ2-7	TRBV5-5	CASSPFNRETFNEQYF	TGTGCCAGCAGTCCATTTAACAGAGAAACCTTCAACGAGCAGTACTTC
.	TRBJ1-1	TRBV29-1	CSVEPARSWNLNTEAFF	TGCAGCGTTGAACCAGCCCGGAGTTGGAATCTGAACACTGAAGCTTTCTTT